The 4 T cell receptor beta chains below come from one sample, sequenced in a study of regulatory T cells in long-lasting Graves disease. Documented time point: newly diagnosed GD, antithyroid drugs for less than 3 months. PBMCs provided the RNA from which the TCR library was made. Building the TCR beta libraries relied on iRepertoire HTBI primers, and CDR3 regions underwent Arm-PCR. In TCRdb, the multiplex PCR reads were re-called with MiXCR into one record per CDR3 protein. The sample lists hundreds of thousands of distinct CDR3 sequences, 16% occurring once. The sample was also linked to a second study, of T cells in Graves' hyperthyroidism and ophthalmopathy.

The sequenced sample was peripheral blood mononuclear cells (PBMCs), obtained at new diagnosis, from a patient treated with antithyroid drugs. The receptor source for this set is a woman aged 25 to 45 with Graves disease.

The rearrangement links TRBV12-3 or TRBV12-4 to TRBJ2-1; 7 bases are a match to TRBD1. V shed 5 bases, J shed 4 bases, and the junction held 17 bases outside the gene matches. CDR3 length: 18 amino acids. The chain's CDR3 is CASSARDSLSYVYNEQFF. CDR3 bases: TGTGCCAGCAGTGCCCGGGACAGTCTAAGTTATGTGTACAATGAGCAGTTCTTC.

The chain combines TRBV14 with TRBJ1-6; no clear D. The germline CDR1 and CDR2 sequences are SGHDN and FVKESK. Trimming took off 0 bases at V and 0 bases at J, with 6 bases between the two ends. CDR3 length: 16 residues. The CDR3 spells CASSQEAYSYNSPLHF. The CDR3 DNA is TGTGCCAGCAGCCAAGAGGCTTACTCCTATAATTCACCCCTCCACTTT.

Only a few counts were recorded for this clonotype. The chain employs TRBV9 and TRBJ1-3; D not resolved. V was shortened by 4 bases and J by 0 bases, with 14 bases between the two germline ends. The length of the CDR3 is 16 residues. CDR1 is SGDLS, CDR2 YYNGEE, per germline. The CDR3 loop is CASSPDMRDSGNTIYF. CDR3 sequence (DNA): TGTGCCAGCAGCCCCGACATGCGCGACTCTGGAAACACCATATATTTT. The full variable domain, in which reference TRBV9 and TRBJ1-3 provide the parts outside the CDR3, is DSGVTQTPKHLITATGQRVTLRCSPRSGDLSVYWYQQSLDQGLQFLIQYYNGEERAKGNILERFSAQQFPDLHSELNLSSLELGDSALYFCASSPDMRDSGNTIYFGEGSWLTVV.

Ten or more counts support this clonotype. The chain is built from TRBV13 and TRBJ1-1, with 8 bases identical to TRBD1. The CDR3 loop spans 16 amino acids. Germline V lookup: CDR1 PRHDT, CDR2 FYEKMQ (reference sequence). V trimming: 5 bases; J trimming: 3 bases; junction bases outside the gene matches: 11. The CDR3, as DNA: TGTGCCAGCAGCCCCGTCGGACAGGGTGAATACACTGAAGCTTTCTTT. Translation: CASSPVGQGEYTEAFF.